This T cell receptor (beta chain) was captured by sequencing in a study of neurological immune-mediated disorders. The study, taken as a whole, reports: It was HTLV-1-associated myelopathy that showed the most TCR clonal expansion, while multiple sclerosis showed the least, falling below healthy controls. No CDR3 amino acid sequences recurred among expanded clones across subjects, suggesting private repertoires in all groups.

TCRdb called the 5' RACE reads again in MiXCR, with one record for every CDR3 protein. The repertoire holds 19,000 or so distinct CDR3 sequences, with 11% to 15% as singletons. The study built sorted libraries from 1 million CD4+ or CD8+ T cells. In this sample, this clonotype turned up many times. Antigen unknown. This CDR3 has 19 amino acids. The V and J ends lost 0 bases and 4 bases respectively, with 24 bases between them. Germline values: CDR1 LNHNV, CDR2 YYDKDF (reference sequence). This TCR came from a woman aged 55 to 70 with HTLV-1-associated myelopathy (HAM/TSP). V is TRBV15 and J is TRBJ1-2, with D hard to call. Input material: CD4+ T cells from blood. The CDR3 region is CATSRDKNKPKRPGYGYTF. The CDR3 nucleotides are TGTGCCACCAGCAGAGATAAAAATAAACCGAAGAGGCCAGGCTATGGCTACACCTTC.